This record concerns one TCR beta chain sequence. What it recognizes is unknown. Germline V CDR1 and CDR2: MNHEY, SVGAGI. V trimming: 3 bases; J trimming: 3 bases; junction bases outside the gene matches: 3. The CDR3 contains 14 residues. A single heparinised draw of roughly 120 mL on average was taken per donor. Purity above 98% was achieved in all sorted populations. These data come from a study of beta chain features in type 1 diabetes. The whole isolated RNA underwent reverse transcription, so sequencing captured expressed TCRB transcripts. Sequencing used immunoSEQ multiplex PCR; TCRdb keeps in-frame clones, though not all of them. The sample yields 680,000 or so clones, about a sixth seen once. General study findings and limits: Insertions at VDJ junctions were less frequent in type 1 diabetes patients. These patients also deleted more nucleotides at the same junctions.

The clonotype was recovered from a man younger than 30 in good health. Specimen: naive CD4+ T cells from blood. The rearrangement links TRBV6-5 to TRBJ2-3; 7 nucleotides match TRBD2. The CDR3 sequence is CASSYREGTDTQYF. The CDR3 bases are TGTGCCAGCAGTTATAGGGAGGGGACAGATACGCAGTATTTT.